The clone carrying this TCR beta chain was picked up a small number of times. Between the trimmed V and J ends, which lost 2 bases and 0 bases, there was a span of 15 bases. Germline V gives CDR1 MNHEY, CDR2 SMNVEV (reference sequence). CDR3 length: 17 amino acids. Enrollees, about 18 to 95 years old, lived in 24 US areas. Recovered status in Cohort 3 required two negative PCRs, clearance, or symptom resolution. The data were taken from a study of blood T cell repertoires in COVID-19. Study at large: Samples taken during acute and convalescent COVID-19 were collected in the United States, Italy and Spain.

Profiling relied on immunoSEQ multiplex PCR, and the TCRdb table lists in-frame clones only, not all of them. The sample records approximately 160,000 clones, approximately 82% being singletons. The origin of this receptor is a woman between 45 and 60 years old who had recovered from COVID-19. The material sequenced was PBMCs or T cells enriched from blood (not recorded which). This chain links TRBV27 with TRBJ2-3, with D tentatively TRBD2 (6 bases). CDR3 loop: CASSLTVGGASTDTQYF. The CDR3 region has the DNA TGTGCCAGCAGTTTAACAGTAGGCGGGGCGAGCACAGATACGCAGTATTTT.